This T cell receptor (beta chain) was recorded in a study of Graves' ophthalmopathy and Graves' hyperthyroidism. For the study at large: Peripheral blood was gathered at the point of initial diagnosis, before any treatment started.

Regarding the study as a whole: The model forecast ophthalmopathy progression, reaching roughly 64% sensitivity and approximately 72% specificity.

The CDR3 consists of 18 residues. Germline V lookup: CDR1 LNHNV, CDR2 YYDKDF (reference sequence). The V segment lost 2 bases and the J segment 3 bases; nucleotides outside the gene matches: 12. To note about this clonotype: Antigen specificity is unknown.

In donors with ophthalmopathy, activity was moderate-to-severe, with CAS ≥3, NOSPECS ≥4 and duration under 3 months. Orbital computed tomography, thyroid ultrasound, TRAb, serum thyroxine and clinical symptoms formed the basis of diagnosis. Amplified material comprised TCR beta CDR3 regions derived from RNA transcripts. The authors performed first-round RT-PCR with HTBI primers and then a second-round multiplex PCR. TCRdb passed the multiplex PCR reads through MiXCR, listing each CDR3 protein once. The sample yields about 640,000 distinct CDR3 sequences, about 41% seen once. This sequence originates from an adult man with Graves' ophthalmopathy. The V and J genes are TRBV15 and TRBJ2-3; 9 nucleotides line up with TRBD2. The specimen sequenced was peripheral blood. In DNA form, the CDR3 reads TGTGCCACCAGCAGATCCAGCCCGGGCGGGGGGGTAACAGATACGCAGTATTTT. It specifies CATSRSSPGGGVTDTQYF.